These 28 T cell receptor beta chains were all obtained from the same sample, sequenced in a study of OX40 agonist ivuxolimab in advanced cancers. Library prep was done by the immunoSEQ multiplex PCR assay. In TCRdb, the immuneACCESS table is reduced to in-frame sequences with V and J assigned. These tables do not hold every clone; where another copy was compared, an unresolved V gene accounts for under half, and the others remain unexplained. Across this sample there are 70,000 to 90,000 clones, with under 95% seen only once. Jointly, the top ten make up 0.3% to 0.45% of the sample. The sample was CD4+ or CD8+ T cells sorted from blood, taken in a trial of the OX40 agonist ivuxolimab. Receptors originate from an adult with an advanced solid tumor such as melanoma, head and neck, liver or kidney cancer.

The genes are TRBV5-1 and TRBJ1-1; D remains ambiguous. Germline V CDR1 and CDR2: SGHRS, YFSETQ. The CDR3 is made up of 15 amino acids. The V end was cut by 4 bases, the J end by 1 base, with 14 bases between. DNA of the CDR3: TGCGCCAGCAGCCTACTTGGGCGGGGGAACACTGAAGCTTTCTTT. Translated, it gives CASSLLGRGNTEAFF.

The chain combines TRBV25-1 with TRBJ1-5, with 7 bases matching TRBD1. There are 12 residues in the CDR3. Germline-derived CDR1 and CDR2 are MGHDK and SYGVNS. The V and J ends lost 2 bases and 10 bases, in that order; junction bases with no gene match: 2. The CDR3 region has the DNA TGTGCCAGCAGTGAAGGACAGGCTCCCCAGCATTTT. Translating it yields CASSEGQAPQHF.

V is TRBV6-5 and J is TRBJ2-7, with TRBD1 matching 8 bases. In germline, CDR1 is MNHEY, CDR2 SVGAGI. The trim removed 8 bases at V and 2 bases at J, leaving 5 bases unmatched. The CDR3 consists of 13 residues. CDR3 in amino acids: CASGATGAYEQYF. The DNA of the CDR3 is TGTGCCAGCGGAGCGACAGGGGCCTACGAGCAGTACTTC.

The CDR3: CASSLIQHEQYF. CDR3 sequence (DNA): TGTGCCAGCAGCTTGATCCAACACGAGCAGTACTTC. The chain has TRBV5-6 and TRBJ2-7, with D unclear. Germline lookup yields CDR1 SGHDT and CDR2 YYEEEE. The CDR3 loop spans 12 amino acids. The V and J ends lost 1 base and 5 bases respectively, with 7 bases between them.

The chain couples TRBV5-1 to TRBJ2-3, with 11 bases aligning to TRBD1. Germline CDR1 and CDR2: SGHRS and YFSETQ. Trimming removed 0 bases from V and 10 bases from J; junction bases left unmatched: 7. This CDR3 comprises 15 residues. CDR3 DNA sequence: TGCGCCAGCAGCTTGGAAGGGACAGGGGGAGAGGCGCAGTATTTT. Translation: CASSLEGTGGEAQYF.

J is TRBJ2-7 and V is TRBV6-4; TRBD2 aligns across 7 bases. This CDR3 region has 14 residues. Trimming at V came to 3 bases and at J to 6 bases, leaving 8 bases not matched to a gene. In germline, CDR1 is MRHNA, CDR2 SNTAGT. DNA of the CDR3: TGTGCCAGCAGTGAGTCGACGGGGGGAGGCGAGCAGTACTTC. Translating gives CASSESTGGGEQYF.

This clone was counted once. The J gene is TRBJ2-2, the V gene TRBV5-1, with 7 bases identical to TRBD1. V was pared by 4 bases and J by 6 bases, with 6 bases of the junction left unmatched. The germline V gene has CDR1 SGHRS and CDR2 YFSETQ. The CDR3 is 14 amino acids. CDR3 sequence: CASSPLDRAGELFF. The CDR3, as DNA: TGCGCCAGCAGCCCCTTAGACAGGGCCGGGGAGCTGTTTTTT.

V usage is TRBV5-4 and J usage is TRBJ2-7; 15 bases are shared with TRBD2. CDR3 length: 15 residues. J was trimmed by 4 bases and V by 4 bases; bases with no gene match: 3. CDR1 and CDR2 from the germline V gene are SGHNT and YYREEE (reference sequence). The DNA for the CDR3 is TGTGCCAGCAGCCAAGGGACTAGCGGGGGGTACGAGCAGTACTTC. It codes for CASSQGTSGGYEQYF.

This chain connects TRBV4-3 to TRBJ2-5, with TRBD2 matching over 7 bases. The trim removed 2 bases at V and 6 bases at J, leaving 9 bases unmatched. The CDR3 totals 15 residues. Germline V gene lookup returns CDR1 LGHNA and CDR2 YSLEER. CDR3 DNA: TGCGCCAGCAGCCAAACTAGCGCATTGGTGCAGACCCAGTACTTC. This gives the protein CASSQTSALVQTQYF.

V is TRBV7-3 and J is TRBJ1-1; 8 bases agree with TRBD1. Unmatched junction bases numbered 8, after V lost 4 bases and J lost 4 bases. Germline CDR1 is SGHTA and CDR2 is FQGTGA. This CDR3 contains 15 residues. The CDR3 spells CASSSTGTGITEAFF. The DNA for the CDR3 is TGTGCCAGCAGCTCAACAGGGACAGGCATCACTGAAGCTTTCTTT.

J is TRBJ1-1 and V is TRBV6-5; D might be TRBD1 (6 bases). Germline CDR1 reads MNHEY; CDR2 reads SVGAGI. V gave up 0 bases and J gave up 0 bases, with 8 bases separating them. CDR3 length: 15 residues. The CDR3 DNA reads TGTGCCAGCAGTTACTCACGACAGGTGAACACTGAAGCTTTCTTT. Translation gives CASSYSRQVNTEAFF.

This chain's CDR3 is CASGIGTPYNEQFF. The CDR3 DNA sequence: TGTGCCAGCGGGATCGGGACTCCTTACAATGAGCAGTTCTTC. The chain couples TRBV9 to TRBJ2-1; the D gene is possibly TRBD2 (6 bases). The CDR3 has 14 residues. The germline V gene has CDR1 SGDLS and CDR2 YYNGEE. Trimming left V 7 bases short and J 4 bases short, with 15 bases between.

V usage is TRBV5-1 and J usage is TRBJ2-7; TRBD1 matches 7 bases. V shed 3 bases, J shed 0 bases, and the junction held 3 bases outside the gene matches. This CDR3 contains 14 residues. Germline V CDR1 and CDR2: SGHRS, YFSETQ. The CDR3, as DNA: TGCGCCAGCAGCTCGACAGGGAGCTCCTACGAGCAGTACTTC. This codes for CASSSTGSSYEQYF.

The CDR3 nucleotides read TGCGCCAGCAGCGCCGGGACAGGCCTGGTAGGGAACATTCAGTACTTC. Amino acid sequence: CASSAGTGLVGNIQYF. The chain has TRBV5-1 and TRBJ2-4; 8 bases line up with TRBD1. CDR1 and CDR2 from the germline V gene are SGHRS and YFSETQ. V lost 4 bases, J lost 7 bases, and 13 bases stayed unmatched. CDR3 size: 16 residues.

The chain employs TRBV6-5 and TRBJ1-2; TRBD1 aligns across 9 bases. Losses at the gene ends were 5 bases for V and 3 bases for J; bases not matched to a gene: 7. The CDR3 is 15 residues long. Per the germline V gene, CDR1 is MNHEY and CDR2 is SVGAGI. The CDR3 DNA reads TGTGCCAGCAGTGCCTATGGACAGGGGCACTATGGCTACACCTTC. It yields the protein CASSAYGQGHYGYTF.

The chain is built from TRBV10-3 and TRBJ2-1, with TRBD2 as a possible D gene (5 bases). Germline loops: CDR1 ENHRY, CDR2 SYGVKD. The V end was cut by 4 bases, the J end by 7 bases, with 14 bases between. The CDR3 is 14 amino acids. In DNA form, the CDR3 reads TGTGCCATCAGTGTTCGGACGGGAACAAATGAGCAGTTCTTC. This translates into CAISVRTGTNEQFF.

This chain links TRBV5-1 with TRBJ2-7, with D hard to call. Per germline, CDR1 SGHRS and CDR2 YFSETQ. The CDR3 runs 11 residues. The V end lost 3 bases, the J end lost 0 bases, and 1 base lay between the germline ends. The CDR3 coding sequence is TGCGCCAGCAGCTCCTCCTACGAGCAGTACTTC. Translating it yields CASSSSYEQYF.

This clone was seen once. V usage is TRBV27 and J usage is TRBJ2-3; D gene ambiguous. Trimming cost V 7 bases and J 1 base, with 18 bases left between them. The CDR3 contains 16 residues. CDR1 MNHEY and CDR2 SMNVEV come from the germline V gene (reference sequence). CDR3 sequence reads: CASNPPGLSRTDTQYF. The CDR3 nucleotides are TGTGCCAGCAACCCCCCCGGATTATCTCGCACAGATACGCAGTATTTT.

The genes are TRBV2 and TRBJ2-7, with a weak D call TRBD1 (5 bases). The V and J ends lost 2 bases and 3 bases respectively, with 14 bases between them. Germline CDR1 reads SNHLY; CDR2 reads FYNNEI. There are 15 residues in the CDR3. CDR3 nucleotides: TGTGCCAGCAGTGAATTCCAGGGTCGGAGCTACGAGCAGTACTTC. Translating it yields CASSEFQGRSYEQYF.

This sequence joins TRBV7-2 and TRBJ2-3, with 10 bases lining up with TRBD2. CDR1 and CDR2 (germline): SGHTA, FQGNSA. The CDR3 runs 17 residues. V lost 0 bases to trimming and J lost 1 base; unmatched junction nucleotides: 4. The CDR3 sequence: CASSLAKSGGGTDTQYF. DNA of the CDR3: TGTGCCAGCAGCTTAGCGAAGAGCGGGGGGGGCACAGATACGCAGTATTTT.

The chain uses TRBV5-8 and TRBJ2-5; no clear D gene. Germline V CDR1 and CDR2: SGHTS, YDEGEE. Trimming left V 4 bases short and J 3 bases short, with 10 bases between. This CDR3 spans 13 amino acids. CDR3 residues: CASSPGTKETQYF. The CDR3 DNA sequence: TGTGCCAGCAGCCCCGGCACCAAAGAGACCCAGTACTTC.

The rearrangement links TRBV27 to TRBJ2-5, with 12 bases fitting TRBD1. V lost 5 bases to trimming and J lost 11 bases; unmatched junction nucleotides: 9. This CDR3 comprises 14 residues. Per the germline V gene, CDR1 is MNHEY and CDR2 is SMNVEV (reference sequence). CDR3 in DNA: TGTGCCAGCAGTCCAACCGGGACAGGGGGCGGGCAGTACTTC. It is translated as CASSPTGTGGGQYF.

The chain links TRBV28 to TRBJ2-2; D perhaps matches TRBD1 (6 bases). There are 15 residues in the CDR3. V dropped 7 bases and J dropped 2 bases, with 14 bases sitting between them. Germline V gene data show CDR1 as MDHEN and CDR2 as SYDVKM. The CDR3, as DNA: TGTGCCAGCATCACCCAGGGGAAAAACACCGGGGAGCTGTTTTTT. Amino acid sequence: CASITQGKNTGELFF. Filled out from reference TRBV28 and TRBJ2-2, the complete variable domain reads DVKVTQSSRYLVKRTGEKVFLECVQDMDHENMFWYRQDPGLGLRLIYFSYDVKMKEKGDIPEGYSVSREKKERFSLILESASTNQTSMYLCASITQGKNTGELFFGEGSRLTVL.

The chain is built from TRBV29-1 and TRBJ1-5; no firm D call. The CDR3 is made up of 13 amino acids. Germline-derived CDR1 and CDR2 are SQVTM and ANQGSEA. Trimming shortened V by 4 bases and J by 0 bases, and 7 bases separated the two germline ends. The CDR3 is CSVADGSNQPQHF. Written as DNA, the CDR3 is TGCAGCGTTGCTGACGGTAGCAATCAGCCCCAGCATTTT. Combining the CDR3 with reference TRBV29-1 and TRBJ1-5 gives the whole variable domain SAVISQKPSRDICQRGTSLTIQCQVDSQVTMMFWYRQQPGQSLTLIATANQGSEATYESGFVIDKFPISRPNLTFSTLTVSNMSPEDSSIYLCSVADGSNQPQHFGDGTRLSIL.

This sequence joins TRBV29-1 and TRBJ2-2; D remains unclear. V lost 1 base and J lost 1, with 10 bases in between. Germline loops: CDR1 SQVTM, CDR2 ANQGSEA. This CDR3 is built from 15 residues. In nucleotides, the CDR3 is TGCAGCGTTGAAGTCCGGGTTAGGAACACCGGGGAGCTGTTTTTT. Translated, it gives CSVEVRVRNTGELFF.

The V and J genes are TRBV28 and TRBJ2-2; no reliable D call. There are 13 residues in the CDR3. CDR1 is MDHEN and CDR2 is SYDVKM in the germline V gene. V was clipped by 5 bases and J by 6 bases, with 10 bases between them. CDR3 nucleotides: TGTGCCAGCAGTACTCCCGTACCCGGGGAGCTGTTTTTT. Encoded protein: CASSTPVPGELFF.

The rearrangement uses TRBV5-1 and TRBJ2-3; 7 bases are shared with TRBD2. The CDR3 extends over 15 amino acids. V dropped 1 base and J dropped 2; count of bases not matched to a gene: 4. Germline loops: CDR1 SGHRS, CDR2 YFSETQ. This CDR3 is CASSLRSGATDTQYF. The CDR3 DNA reads TGCGCCAGCAGCTTGAGAAGCGGGGCCACAGATACGCAGTATTTT.

The genes are TRBV6-1 and TRBJ2-7; TRBD1 matches at 8 bases. Germline V CDR1 and CDR2: MNHNS, SASEGT. CDR3 length: 14 residues. V lost 1 base and J lost 6; bases outside the gene matches: 5. CDR3 residues: CASSEGQGAGEQYF. CDR3 coding DNA: TGTGCCAGCAGTGAAGGGCAGGGGGCAGGCGAGCAGTACTTC.